A single sample gave rise to the 4 T cell receptor beta chains below, sequenced in a study of T-cell memory formation after mild COVID-19. One entry per CDR3 protein results from TCRdb running MiXCR on the 5' RACE reads. The table includes approximately 260,000 distinct CDR3 sequences, around 17% detected once. The sample comprised PBMCs or a T cell subset sorted from them (not recorded which). These TCRs come from a young man who had mild COVID-19 (a few samples of this study predate the infection). Cell type and time point are not known.

This clonotype showed up just a few times. The chain has TRBV5-4 and TRBJ2-5; 8 bases are shared with TRBD2. Germline V gene lookup returns CDR1 SGHNT and CDR2 YYREEE (reference sequence). The CDR3 contains 16 residues. V was pared by 0 bases and J by 5 bases, with 9 bases of the junction left unmatched. DNA for the CDR3: TGTGCCAGCAGCTTGGCTAACAGCGGGGGATGGGAGACCCAGTACTTC. Translation gives CASSLANSGGWETQYF.

In its sample, this clonotype was seen once. The chain uses TRBV4-3 and TRBJ1-6; no definite D call. This CDR3 is 14 amino acids long. CDR1 is LGHNA, CDR2 YSLEER, per germline. V was clipped by 4 bases and J by 11 bases, with 15 bases between them. The CDR3 DNA reads TGCGCCAGCAGCCGCGGTCTTACAACGCCACCCCTCCACTTT. This encodes CASSRGLTTPPLHF.

The gene calls are TRBV24-1 and TRBJ2-1; maybe TRBD1 (6 bases). Germline CDR1 and CDR2: KGHDR and SFDVKD. Between the trimmed V and J ends, which lost 3 bases and 5 bases, there was a span of 13 bases. The CDR3 runs to 15 residues. CDR3 protein: CATSDPQAGDNEQFF. For the CDR3, the DNA is TGTGCCACCAGTGATCCGCAGGCAGGGGACAATGAGCAGTTCTTC.

This clonotype was counted between two and nine times. V is TRBV19 and J is TRBJ1-5, with unresolved D. V dropped 4 bases and J dropped 4 bases, with 11 bases sitting between them. This CDR3 has 14 residues. Germline assignment: CDR1 LNHDA and CDR2 SQIVND (reference sequence). The CDR3 spells CASSTLRINQPQHF. The CDR3 DNA follows: TGTGCCAGTAGTACTCTACGGATAAATCAGCCCCAGCATTTT.